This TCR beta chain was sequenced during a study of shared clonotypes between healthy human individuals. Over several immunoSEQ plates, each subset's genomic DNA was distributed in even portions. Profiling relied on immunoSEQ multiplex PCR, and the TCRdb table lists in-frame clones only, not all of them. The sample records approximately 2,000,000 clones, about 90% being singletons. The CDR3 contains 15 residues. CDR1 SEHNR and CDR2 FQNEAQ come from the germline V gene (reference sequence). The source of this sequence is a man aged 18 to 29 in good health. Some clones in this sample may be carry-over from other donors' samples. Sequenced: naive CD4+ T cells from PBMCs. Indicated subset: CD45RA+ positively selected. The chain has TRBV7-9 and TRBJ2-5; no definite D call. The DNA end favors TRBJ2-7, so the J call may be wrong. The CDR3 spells CASSLLGSGNYEQYF. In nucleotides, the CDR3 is TGTGCCAGCAGCTTACTAGGGTCCGGCAACTACGAGCAGTACTTC.